One and the same sample provided the 23 T cell receptor beta chains below, sequenced in a study of blood T cell repertoires in COVID-19. Produced via immunoSEQ multiplex PCR; TCRdb's table is partial and in-frame only. Here the sample spans about 330,000 clones, 80% to 90% being singletons. Sequencing input: peripheral blood. These receptors were taken from a man aged 25-40 years with COVID-19, enrolled during active disease.

At least ten counts were recorded for this clone. This chain links TRBV5-1 with TRBJ1-4; 8 nucleotides agree with TRBD1. CDR1 SGHRS and CDR2 YFSETQ come from the germline V gene. V gave up 4 bases and J gave up 5 bases; unmatched junction bases: 7. The CDR3 runs 15 residues. The CDR3 region has the DNA TGCGCCAGCAGCCTGGATGGACAGGGAAATGAAAAACTGTTTTTT. This sequence encodes CASSLDGQGNEKLFF.

The genes are TRBV5-4 and TRBJ1-1; possibly TRBD1 for D (6 bases). The CDR3 contains 13 residues. The germline CDR1 and CDR2 sequences are SGHNT and YYREEE (reference sequence). The germline V and J ends were trimmed by 2 bases and 5 bases, with 10 bases remaining between them. The CDR3 DNA is TGTGCCAGCAGCTTCCTCCAGGGGACTGAAGCTTTCTTT. Residues: CASSFLQGTEAFF.

The V call is TRBV7-2, the J call TRBJ1-1, with TRBD1 as a possible D gene (6 bases). This CDR3 has 14 residues. Germline CDR1 reads SGHTA; CDR2 reads FQGNSA. The V end was cut by 1 base, the J end by 11 bases, with 17 bases between. CDR3 in amino acids: CASSLDHITGTAFF. The CDR3 region has the DNA TGTGCCAGCAGCTTAGATCACATAACAGGGACGGCTTTCTTT.

The chain joins TRBV6-6 to TRBJ1-5, with 9 bases identical to TRBD1. The J segment lost 5 bases and the V segment lost 4 bases, leaving 9 bases of the junction unmatched. Germline loops: CDR1 MNHNY, CDR2 SVGAGI (reference sequence). The CDR3 has 16 amino acids. The CDR3 region is CASSSIGTGNHQPQHF. CDR3 bases: TGTGCCAGCAGTTCCATCGGGACAGGGAATCATCAGCCCCAGCATTTT.

This clone appeared a single time. The genes are TRBV14 and TRBJ2-1; D is uncertain. Between the trimmed V and J ends, which lost 1 base and 9 bases, there was a span of 7 bases. The CDR3 has 12 residues. Germline CDR1 and CDR2: SGHDN and FVKESK. CDR3 coding DNA: TGTGCCAGCAGCCAAGGAGGTGGTGAGCAGTTCTTC. Protein product: CASSQGGGEQFF.

V gene TRBV7-9 combines with J gene TRBJ2-1; a possible D gene is TRBD2 (5 bases). In germline, CDR1 is SEHNR, CDR2 FQNEAQ (reference sequence). The CDR3 sequence is 15 residues long. Trimming removed 5 bases at V and 7 bases at J, with 18 bases between. The CDR3 DNA reads TGTGCCAGCAGCAACCGGGAAAAGGCTCCAAATGAGCAGTTCTTC. Translated: CASSNREKAPNEQFF.

The chain couples TRBV10-3 to TRBJ1-1; D is unresolved. The CDR3 runs to 14 residues. The V and J ends lost 3 bases and 0 bases respectively, with 8 bases between them. From germline, CDR1 is ENHRY and CDR2 SYGVKD. For the CDR3, the DNA is TGTGCCATCAGTGACAGTCCCATGAACACTGAAGCTTTCTTT. This encodes CAISDSPMNTEAFF.

V is TRBV6-6 and J is TRBJ2-7, with D maybe TRBD1 (6 bases). CDR1 and CDR2 from the germline V gene are MNHNY and SVGAGI (reference sequence). V lost 0 bases, J lost 2 bases, and 14 bases lay in between. The CDR3 sequence is 16 residues long. The CDR3 sequence: CASSYSNWQGPYEQYF. In DNA, the CDR3 is TGTGCCAGCAGTTACTCCAATTGGCAGGGGCCCTACGAGCAGTACTTC.

The chain employs TRBV5-6 and TRBJ1-2; D gene uncertain. The CDR3 totals 14 residues. The V end lost 0 bases, the J end lost 4 bases, and 10 bases lay between the germline ends. Germline CDR1 and CDR2: SGHDT and YYEEEE. The CDR3 here is CASSLGFSSYGYTF. The CDR3 bases are TGTGCCAGCAGCTTGGGGTTCAGTTCCTATGGCTACACCTTC.

This chain connects TRBV4-3 to TRBJ2-7, with D maybe TRBD1 (5 bases). The CDR3 totals 17 residues. Trimming pared 0 bases from V and 6 bases from J, leaving 21 bases between. Germline CDR1 LGHNA, CDR2 YSLEER. The CDR3 coding sequence is TGCGCCAGCAGCCAAGATAGGTACGCCAGGGATTCCGCCGAGCAGTACTTC. It translates to CASSQDRYARDSAEQYF.

This rearrangement joins TRBV7-3 to TRBJ2-3; TRBD2 might be the D (6 bases). CDR3 length: 16 residues. Between the trimmed V and J ends, which lost 0 bases and 1 base, there was a span of 11 bases. Germline loops: CDR1 SGHTA, CDR2 FQGTGA. CDR3 loop: CASSLTRDRGTDTQYF. As DNA, the CDR3 is TGTGCCAGCAGCTTAACGCGGGACCGAGGCACAGATACGCAGTATTTT.

This clone was counted between two and nine times. The chain is built from TRBV5-4 and TRBJ1-1; the D gene is possibly TRBD1 (6 bases). The germline V and J ends were trimmed by 2 bases and 4 bases, with 15 bases remaining between them. CDR1 is SGHNT, CDR2 YYREEE, per germline (reference sequence). This CDR3 has 15 amino acids. The CDR3 sequence: CASSFTGNWGTEAFF. The CDR3 nucleotides read TGTGCCAGCAGCTTTACAGGGAACTGGGGCACTGAAGCTTTCTTT.

The chain combines TRBV5-1 with TRBJ2-1, with unresolved D. Germline V gene sequence: CDR1 SGHRS, CDR2 YFSETQ. V shed 1 base and J shed 5 bases, with 10 bases lying between them. CDR3 length: 14 amino acids. This CDR3 is CASSLSQPNNEQFF. The CDR3 DNA reads as TGCGCCAGCAGCTTGTCACAGCCAAACAATGAGCAGTTCTTC.

The V gene is TRBV6-5, the J gene TRBJ1-6; D is possibly TRBD1 (6 bases). Per the germline V gene, CDR1 is MNHEY and CDR2 is SVGAGI. Trimming left V 0 bases short and J 8 bases short, with 14 bases between. The CDR3 is made up of 16 amino acids. CDR3 sequence reads: CASSYSKGRGDSPLHF. The CDR3 DNA sequence: TGTGCCAGCAGTTACTCGAAAGGCAGGGGAGATTCACCCCTCCACTTT.

The CDR3 bases are TGTGCCAGCAGCCTGACCGGGACAGGGGCAAACATTCAGTACTTC. Amino acid sequence: CASSLTGTGANIQYF. V and J are TRBV28 and TRBJ2-4; the match to TRBD1 covers 10 bases. CDR3 length: 15 amino acids. Looked up from germline, CDR1 is MDHEN and CDR2 is SYDVKM. V dropped 6 bases and J dropped 6; count of bases not matched to a gene: 8.

V gene TRBV18 combines with J gene TRBJ2-7; 7 nucleotides align to TRBD1. The V gene's germline CDR1 is KGHSH and CDR2 LQKENI. The CDR3 totals 14 residues. V trimming: 6 bases; J trimming: 2 bases; junction bases outside the gene matches: 7. The DNA for the CDR3 is TGTGCCAGCTCCTCAGGACAGGAGACCTACGAGCAGTACTTC. It yields the protein CASSSGQETYEQYF.

The chain carries TRBV2 and TRBJ1-2; D may be TRBD1 (6 bases). V was shortened by 10 bases and J by 3 bases, with 12 bases between the two germline ends. The CDR3 runs to 12 residues. Germline V gene lookup returns CDR1 SNHLY and CDR2 FYNNEI. The CDR3: CANQAGDYGYTF. The CDR3 DNA reads as TGTGCCAACCAAGCAGGGGACTATGGCTACACCTTC.

The genes are TRBV6-5 and TRBJ1-4; 7 bases are a match to TRBD1. Germline V gene sequence: CDR1 MNHEY, CDR2 SVGAGI. V gave up 5 bases and J gave up 8 bases; unmatched junction bases: 8. The CDR3 loop spans 14 amino acids. This CDR3 is CASSQNRGGEKLFF. Written as DNA, the CDR3 is TGTGCCAGCAGTCAAAACAGGGGAGGAGAAAAACTGTTTTTT.

The chain couples TRBV7-2 to TRBJ2-2; a weak D match, TRBD1 (5 bases). V was trimmed by 5 bases and J by 12 bases, leaving 16 bases between them. The length of the CDR3 is 13 residues. Germline CDR1 is SGHTA and CDR2 is FQGNSA. The CDR3 DNA reads as TGTGCCAGCAGCGCATTCACCTCAGGGCAGCTGTTTTTT. This codes for CASSAFTSGQLFF.

The CDR3 bases are TGTGCCAGTAGACCAGGACTAGCGGGGGTTTACGAGCAGTACTTC. Translating it yields CASRPGLAGVYEQYF. The chain couples TRBV19 to TRBJ2-7; 13 positions agree with TRBD2. CDR1 LNHDA and CDR2 SQIVND come from the germline V gene (reference sequence). The V segment lost 6 bases and the J segment 4 bases; nucleotides outside the gene matches: 6. The CDR3 runs to 15 residues.

This clone was observed a handful of times. V is TRBV19 and J is TRBJ1-5; a possible D gene is TRBD1 (6 bases). The germline CDR1 and CDR2 sequences are LNHDA and SQIVND (reference sequence). CDR3 size: 13 residues. V gave up 8 bases and J gave up 8 bases, with 16 bases separating them. This chain's CDR3 is CASCEQGSEPQHF. CDR3 in DNA: TGTGCCAGTTGCGAACAGGGTTCCGAGCCCCAGCATTTT.

In regard to this clone: The same CDR3 can be traced to other DNA sequences in this sample. In DNA form, the CDR3 reads TGTGCCAGCAGCTTAATCCCTAGCACAGATACGCAGTATTTT. Protein product: CASSLIPSTDTQYF. The rearrangement uses TRBV7-3 and TRBJ2-3; no reliable D call. CDR3 size: 14 residues. Germline V gene data show CDR1 as SGHTA and CDR2 as FQGTGA. The germline V and J ends were trimmed by 1 base and 0 bases, with 5 bases remaining between them.

This clone has only one observation. The chain joins TRBV5-1 to TRBJ2-3; D might be TRBD2 (5 bases). CDR3 length: 13 amino acids. Trimming took 10 bases from V and 0 from J, leaving 12 bases between them. The germline V gene encodes CDR1 SGHRS and CDR2 YFSETQ. CDR3 DNA sequence: TGCGCCGGGAGACGGGCTAGCACAGATACGCAGTATTTT. Amino acid sequence: CAGRRASTDTQYF. Using reference TRBV5-1 and TRBJ2-3 for the parts outside the CDR3, the full variable domain is KAGVTQTPRYLIKTRGQQVTLSCSPISGHRSVSWYQQTPGQGLQFLFEYFSETQRNKGNFPGRFSGRQFSNSRSEMNVSTLELGDSALYLCAGRRASTDTQYFGPGTRLTVL.